What follows describes a single T cell receptor beta chain. Antigen unknown. The sample originates from a study of OX40 agonist ivuxolimab in advanced cancers. Study details: Ivuxolimab is a fully human IgG2 antibody that activates OX40 (CD134). Prior anti-PD-1, anti-PD-L1 or anti-CTLA-4 therapy was allowed; more than 30% had some. Study-level points and caveats: CD4+ and CD8+ blood T cells expanded clonally by week 6 at 0.1 to 3.0 mg/kg.

The CDR3 spans 13 residues. V shed 2 bases and J shed 5 bases, with 8 bases lying between them. Looked up from germline, CDR1 is MDHEN and CDR2 is SYDVKM. Produced via immunoSEQ multiplex PCR; TCRdb's table is partial and in-frame only. The sample carries 40,000 to 60,000 clones, roughly 85% recorded once. This rearrangement joins TRBV28 to TRBJ2-3; D is ambiguous. This TCR was recovered from an adult with an advanced solid tumor such as melanoma, head and neck, liver or kidney cancer. The starting material was CD4+ or CD8+ T cells sorted from blood, obtained in a trial of the OX40 agonist ivuxolimab. The CDR3 region is CASSLVFGDTQYF. CDR3 bases: TGTGCCAGCAGTTTAGTTTTCGGAGATACGCAGTATTTT.